This TCR beta chain derives from a study of OX40 agonist ivuxolimab in advanced cancers. Points from the study as a whole: The average count of expanded clones was higher among CD8+ T cells than among CD4+.

The germline V and J ends were trimmed by 0 bases and 1 base, with 10 bases remaining between them. The CDR3 contains 15 residues. Germline CDR1 SGHDT, CDR2 YYEEEE. Here immunoSEQ multiplex PCR was the method, and the copy in TCRdb shows in-frame clones only, minus some. This sample has around 80,000 clones; roughly 89% occur once, and the top ten carry over 0.55%. In its sample, this clone was seen once. Its cognate antigen is unknown. Sequencing was performed on CD4+ or CD8+ T cells sorted from blood, taken in a trial of the OX40 agonist ivuxolimab. The chain joins TRBV5-6 to TRBJ1-2; D is unresolved. This receptor was taken from an adult with an advanced solid tumor such as melanoma, head and neck, liver or kidney cancer. The chain's CDR3 is CASSLVRHFNYGYTF. CDR3 nucleotides: TGTGCCAGCAGCTTGGTTCGACACTTTAACTATGGCTACACCTTC.